The rows below give T cell receptor beta chains drawn from one sample of a study of blood T cell repertoires in COVID-19. Assay: immunoSEQ multiplex PCR; the TCRdb copy retains only in-frame clones and omits some. This sample has approximately 260,000 clones; around 89% occur once, and the top ten carry under 2.5%. The sample consisted of peripheral blood. The receptors were gathered from a woman between 55 and 75 years old with COVID-19, enrolled during active disease. The CDR3 runs from the conserved cysteine through the conserved F or W. A D gene is named only where the DNA matches it firmly. Not all rows give a size; the values are once, few, many and, for expanded clones, a class.

V	J	D	size	length	CDR3	DNA
TRBV6-6	TRBJ2-3	-	-	15	CASSNVGQSTDTQYF	TGTGCCAGCAGTAACGTGGGACAAAGCACAGATACGCAGTATTTT
TRBV4-3	TRBJ1-2	-	few	15	CASSQGRGVHYGYTF	TGCGCCAGCAGCCAAGGCCGGGGGGTCCACTATGGCTACACCTTC
TRBV19	TRBJ1-2	-	-	12	CATKVGQGPATF	TGTGCCACTAAGGTCGGGCAGGGTCCCGCCACCTTC
TRBV19	TRBJ2-7	-	few	15	CASSIVGGSSYEQYF	TGTGCCAGTAGTATTGTCGGCGGAAGCTCCTACGAGCAGTACTTC
TRBV9	TRBJ2-1	TRBD2	-	17	CASSIRTSGLLYNEQFF	TGTGCCAGCAGCATACGGACTAGCGGCCTACTCTACAATGAGCAGTTCTTC
TRBV3-1/TRBV3-2	TRBJ2-3	TRBD2	once	16	CASSQALAVGTDTQYF	TGTGCCAGCAGCCAAGCACTAGCGGTCGGCACAGATACGCAGTATTTT
TRBV13	TRBJ1-6	TRBD1	-	16	CASSRGMGQRNSPLHF	TGTGCCAGCAGCCGGGGAATGGGACAGCGTAATTCACCCCTCCACTTT
TRBV11-1	TRBJ2-3	-	-	15	CASSSGWGLADTQYF	TGTGCCAGCAGCTCCGGTTGGGGGCTCGCTGATACGCAGTATTTT
TRBV6-1	TRBJ1-2	-	once	16	CASSAVRGQGTLGYTF	TGTGCCAGCAGTGCCGTACGAGGGCAGGGGACCTTGGGCTACACCTTC
TRBV7-2	TRBJ2-3	-	-	12	CASSLSADTQYF	TGTGCCAGCAGCCTGAGCGCAGATACGCAGTATTTT
TRBV3-1/TRBV3-2	TRBJ1-3	-	few	15	CASSQDPGTGNTIYF	TGTGCCAGCAGCCAAGATCCAGGCACTGGAAACACCATATATTTT
TRBV7-6	TRBJ2-3	TRBD1	-	14	CASSSARGRDTQYF	TGTGCCAGCAGCTCGGCCAGGGGGCGGGATACGCAGTATTTT
TRBV19	TRBJ2-1	-	-	13	CASRQGSYNEQFF	TGTGCCAGTAGACAGGGTTCCTACAATGAGCAGTTCTTC
TRBV27	TRBJ1-1	-	-	16	CASSIGTNPGRTEAFF	TGTGCCAGCAGCATCGGAACGAATCCAGGGAGGACTGAAGCTTTCTTT
TRBV3-1/TRBV3-2	TRBJ2-5	TRBD2	-	16	CASSQAASGGKETQYF	TGTGCCAGCAGCCAAGCGGCTAGCGGGGGGAAAGAGACCCAGTACTTC
TRBV18	TRBJ1-2	-	-	14	CASSPQKGVYGYTF	TGTGCCAGCTCACCGCAGAAGGGGGTTTATGGCTACACCTTC
TRBV7-2	TRBJ2-3	TRBD2	-	15	CASSFSAGGTDTQYF	TGTGCCAGCAGCTTCTCAGCGGGGGGCACAGATACGCAGTATTTT
TRBV7-3	TRBJ1-2	-	once	12	CASSSPQGEHTF	TGTGCCAGCAGCTCCCCCCAGGGCGAGCACACCTTC
TRBV6-5	TRBJ1-3	-	-	14	CASHPGDSGNTIYF	TGTGCCAGCCACCCAGGGGACTCTGGAAACACCATATATTTT
TRBV14	TRBJ1-1	-	-	11	CASSRGAEAFF	TGTGCCAGCAGCCGGGGCGCTGAAGCTTTCTTT
TRBV7-9	TRBJ2-3	TRBD2	-	16	CASSSGLAGRIGTQYF	TGTGCCAGCAGCTCCGGACTAGCGGGGCGTATTGGTACGCAGTATTTT
TRBV27	TRBJ1-6	TRBD1	-	14	CASRTGIRNSPLHF	TGTGCCAGCAGGACAGGGATCCGGAATTCACCCCTCCACTTT
TRBV7-3	TRBJ1-1	-	-	13	CASSITRGTEAFF	TGTGCCAGCAGCATCACCCGGGGCACTGAAGCTTTCTTT
TRBV6-5	TRBJ2-1	-	-	16	CASSYARSITYNEQFF	TGTGCCAGCAGTTACGCCAGATCAATTACCTACAATGAGCAGTTCTTC
TRBV5-5	TRBJ1-5	TRBD1	-	16	CASSLPPGQGNQPQHF	TGTGCCAGCAGCTTGCCTCCGGGACAGGGCAATCAGCCCCAGCATTTT
TRBV7-9	TRBJ2-7	TRBD1	few	17	CASSLVAGRQGTHEQYF	TGTGCCAGCAGCTTAGTAGCAGGTAGACAGGGTACCCACGAGCAGTACTTC
TRBV9	TRBJ1-1	-	once	15	CASSVVGQGWTEAFF	TGTGCCAGCAGCGTAGTAGGGCAGGGGTGGACTGAAGCTTTCTTT
TRBV19	TRBJ1-6	-	-	14	CASSNRDNNSPLHF	TGTGCCAGTAGTAACCGGGACAATAATTCACCCCTCCACTTT
TRBV6-5	TRBJ2-5	TRBD1	-	15	CASRWGRQGKKTQYF	TGTGCCAGCAGATGGGGCCGACAGGGGAAAAAGACCCAGTACTTC
TRBV6-5	TRBJ1-6	TRBD1	-	13	CASDRDRGSPLHF	TGTGCCAGCGATAGGGACAGGGGTTCACCCCTCCACTTT
TRBV11-2	TRBJ2-5	-	once	11	CASSQDGAQYF	TGTGCCAGCAGCCAGGACGGGGCCCAGTACTTC
TRBV19	TRBJ2-6	-	-	15	CASRRTATGANVLTF	TGTGCCAGTAGACGCACAGCTACCGGGGCCAACGTCCTGACTTTC
TRBV10-3	TRBJ1-1	TRBD1	-	14	CAISITGEHTEAFF	TGTGCCATCAGTATCACAGGGGAACACACTGAAGCTTTCTTT
TRBV3-1/TRBV3-2	TRBJ2-1	-	-	15	CASSPIASPYNEQFF	TGTGCCAGCAGCCCAATAGCGTCCCCCTACAATGAGCAGTTCTTC
TRBV4-1	TRBJ2-3	TRBD2	-	17	CASSQEASGGSTDTQYF	TGCGCCAGCAGCCAAGAGGCGTCGGGGGGAAGCACAGATACGCAGTATTTT
TRBV7-3	TRBJ1-2	-	-	15	CASSLTGERGYGYTF	TGTGCCAGCAGCCTTACCGGCGAGAGAGGCTATGGCTACACCTTC
TRBV5-6	TRBJ1-1	-	-	15	CASSLVSERNTEAFF	TGTGCCAGCAGCTTGGTTTCAGAAAGAAACACTGAAGCTTTCTTT
TRBV7-9	TRBJ1-1	-	-	14	CASSPPTGNTEAFF	TGTGCCAGCAGCCCCCCGACAGGGAACACTGAAGCTTTCTTT
TRBV19	TRBJ1-5	-	-	14	CASRMGGGNQPQHF	TGTGCCAGTAGAATGGGGGGAGGCAATCAGCCCCAGCATTTT
TRBV30	TRBJ1-2	-	-	13	CAWSGLGGYGYTF	TGTGCCTGGAGTGGGCTTGGCGGATATGGCTACACCTTC
TRBV7-2	TRBJ2-7	-	-	14	CASSLGPVSYEQYF	TGTGCCAGCAGCTTAGGGCCAGTTTCCTACGAGCAGTACTTC
TRBV5-1	TRBJ2-2	-	-	15	CASSWGTPGTGELFF	TGCGCCAGCAGCTGGGGGACACCTGGCACCGGGGAGCTGTTTTTT
TRBV5-1	TRBJ1-1	TRBD1	once	13	CASSLDRGLEAFF	TGCGCCAGCAGCCTAGACAGGGGCCTTGAAGCTTTCTTT